This TCR beta chain is drawn from a study of blood T cell repertoires in COVID-19. Data came from immunoSEQ multiplex PCR; TCRdb stores just in-frame clones and leaves some out. The sample includes 210,000 or so clones, roughly four fifths of them seen just once. The CDR3 is made up of 15 amino acids. The age range of participants was about 18 to 90 years, with residence in about two dozen US areas. Before they entered the study, exposed participants had met a COVID-19 case within 2 weeks. Sequencing input: PBMCs or T cells enriched from blood (not recorded which). This rearrangement joins TRBV12-2 to TRBJ1-5; the table gives TRBD1 as D, unverified against the DNA. TRBV12-2 is a recognized pseudogene. This clonotype was obtained from a woman aged 50 to 60 who had been exposed to COVID-19. The CDR3 sequence is CASRGTGHSNQPQHF. Here the CDR3 DNA reads TGTGCAAGTCGCGGGACAGGACACAGCAATCAGCCCCAGCATTTT.